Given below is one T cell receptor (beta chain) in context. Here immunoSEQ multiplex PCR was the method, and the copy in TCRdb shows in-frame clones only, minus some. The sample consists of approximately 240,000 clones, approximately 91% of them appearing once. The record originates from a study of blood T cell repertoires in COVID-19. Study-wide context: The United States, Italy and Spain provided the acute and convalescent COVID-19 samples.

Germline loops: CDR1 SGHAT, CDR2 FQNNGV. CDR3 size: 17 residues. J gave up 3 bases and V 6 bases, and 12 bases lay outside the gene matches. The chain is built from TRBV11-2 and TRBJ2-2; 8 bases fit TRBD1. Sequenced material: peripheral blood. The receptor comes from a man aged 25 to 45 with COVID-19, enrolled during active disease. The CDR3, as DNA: TGTGCCAGCAGTCTCACCGTTCAGGGGGCTTACACCGGGGAGCTGTTTTTT. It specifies CASSLTVQGAYTGELFF.